A single sample gave rise to the 12 T cell receptor beta chains below, sequenced in a study of spatial heterogeneity in lung cancer. This sample's time point: blood at routine non-recurrence follow-up after resection. No cell sorting; template was whole RNA from tumor, lung tissue or PBMC. TCRdb called the 5' RACE reads again in MiXCR, with one record for every CDR3 protein. Of around 120,000 distinct CDR3 sequences in the sample, 12% were seen once. Sequencing was performed on PBMCs, taken at follow-up. All receptors come from a male donor with early-stage non-small cell lung cancer.

The CDR3 DNA reads TGTGCCAGCAGCGTAGGAGGCAGCCACTATGAAAAACTGTTTTTT. It codes for CASSVGGSHYEKLFF. This chain connects TRBV9 to TRBJ1-4; D not certain. CDR1 is SGDLS and CDR2 is YYNGEE in the germline V gene. V lost 0 bases to trimming and J lost 6 bases, with 12 bases between them. The CDR3 is 15 residues long.

This clonotype was seen a handful of times. The V call is TRBV9, the J call TRBJ1-1; 8 positions match TRBD1. This CDR3 contains 15 residues. Unmatched junction bases numbered 2, after V lost 0 bases and J lost 1 base. Germline V gene lookup returns CDR1 SGDLS and CDR2 YYNGEE. The CDR3 sequence: CASSVGTGKNTEAFF. DNA of the CDR3: TGTGCCAGCAGCGTAGGGACAGGGAAGAACACTGAAGCTTTCTTT.

This clonotype came up a few times. This chain links TRBV6-2 or TRBV6-3 with TRBJ2-5; D may be TRBD2 (6 bases). V dropped 10 bases and J dropped 5 bases, with 14 bases sitting between them. This CDR3 region has 12 residues. From germline, CDR1 is MNHEY and CDR2 SVGEGT. In DNA form, the CDR3 reads TGTGCCACGGACTACCCAAGCGAGACCCAGTACTTC. This translates into CATDYPSETQYF.

This clonotype appeared a few times. V and J are TRBV6-5 and TRBJ2-1; 7 nucleotides align to TRBD1. The CDR3 loop spans 16 amino acids. V lost 0 bases to trimming and J lost 3 bases; unmatched junction nucleotides: 5. Germline CDR1 is MNHEY and CDR2 is SVGAGI. Here the CDR3 reads CASSYSTGSVYNEQFF. CDR3 coding DNA: TGTGCCAGCAGTTACTCGACAGGGTCGGTCTACAATGAGCAGTTCTTC.

This clonotype appeared a few times. The V gene is TRBV10-3, the J gene TRBJ1-1; a possible D gene is TRBD1 (5 bases). V was clipped by 0 bases and J by 3 bases, with 11 bases between them. This CDR3 is built from 15 residues. From germline, CDR1 is ENHRY and CDR2 SYGVKD. CDR3 coding DNA: TGTGCCATCAGTGAGTCGGGCCAGGGTGACACTGAAGCTTTCTTT. Encoded protein: CAISESGQGDTEAFF.

This clonotype turned up a few times. The CDR3 here is CASSHPRTGGDTQYF. The CDR3 nucleotides are TGTGCCAGCAGCCACCCTAGGACGGGGGGAGATACGCAGTATTTT. The chain links TRBV3-1 to TRBJ2-3, with 7 bases aligning to TRBD2. V was pared by 3 bases and J by 5 bases, with 8 bases of the junction left unmatched. This CDR3 comprises 15 residues. Germline values: CDR1 LGHDT, CDR2 YNNKEL (reference sequence).

The V and J genes are TRBV28 and TRBJ2-4; D could derive from TRBD1 or TRBD2 (5 bases each). Germline loops: CDR1 MDHEN, CDR2 SYDVKM. The CDR3 loop spans 12 amino acids. V dropped 10 bases and J dropped 8 bases, with 15 bases sitting between them. The CDR3 here is CATRGHTYIQYF. The DNA for the CDR3 is TGTGCCACACGGGGCCACACATACATTCAGTACTTC.

There are many counts of this clonotype. This chain joins TRBV5-1 and TRBJ1-2; D ambiguous. CDR1 SGHRS and CDR2 YFSETQ come from the germline V gene. The ends were cut back, 0 bases at V and 3 bases at J, with 9 bases in the middle. The CDR3 runs 14 residues. CDR3 nucleotide sequence: TGCGCCAGCAGCTTGGGGAACGGAGACTATGGCTACACCTTC. Translated: CASSLGNGDYGYTF.

This clonotype has only a few counts. This rearrangement joins TRBV29-1 to TRBJ1-2; D might be TRBD1 (6 bases). The germline V gene encodes CDR1 SQVTM and CDR2 ANQGSEA. CDR3 length: 13 amino acids. The V end lost 1 base, the J end lost 0 bases, and 6 bases lay between the germline ends. This CDR3 is CSVEGTANYGYTF. In DNA, the CDR3 is TGCAGCGTTGAAGGGACAGCTAACTATGGCTACACCTTC.

This clonotype appeared many times. V gene TRBV7-2 combines with J gene TRBJ1-1; D ambiguous. Germline V gene lookup returns CDR1 SGHTA and CDR2 FQGNSA. This CDR3 has 12 residues. V was trimmed by 1 base and J by 11 bases, leaving 11 bases between them. The CDR3 DNA is TGTGCCAGCAGCTTAGTTCGCAAAGCGGCTTTCTTT. Protein sequence: CASSLVRKAAFF.

The chain employs TRBV4-1 and TRBJ2-7, with no clear D. This CDR3 contains 15 residues. Germline CDR1 MGHRA, CDR2 YSYEKL. V was clipped by 5 bases and J by 3 bases, with 17 bases between them. This chain's CDR3 is CASSFDPLQSYEQYF. The DNA of the CDR3 is TGCGCCAGCAGCTTCGACCCGCTACAGAGCTACGAGCAGTACTTC.

The chain has TRBV30 and TRBJ2-1; 8 bases are shared with TRBD2. This CDR3 contains 14 residues. V shed 3 bases and J 5 bases; nucleotides not matched to a gene: 6. CDR1 and CDR2 from the germline V gene are GTSNPN and SVGIG (reference sequence). The CDR3 bases are TGTGCCTGGAGACGGAGCGGGAGTAACAATGAGCAGTTCTTC. Translating gives CAWRRSGSNNEQFF.